This passage covers 12 T cell receptor beta chains from one sample sequenced in a study of human versus mouse CDR3 diversity and MHC coevolution. Clones were sequenced by immunoSEQ multiplex PCR, and TCRdb holds only the in-frame ones, with some missing. Of around 77,000 clones listed, just under 95% are singletons. The sample consisted of naive CD4+ T cells from blood. Subset here: CD45RO-negative CD62L-positive naive CD4 T cells. Every receptor here comes from a person aged 25 to 69 in good health.

V is TRBV27 and J is TRBJ1-5; 10 bases agree with TRBD1. The ends lost 8 bases at V and 4 bases at J; junction bases unmatched: 8. Germline assignment: CDR1 MNHEY and CDR2 SMNVEV (reference sequence). This CDR3 region has 15 residues. The DNA for the CDR3 is TGTGCCAGCCGCGGGACAGGGGATTGGAATCAGCCCCAGCATTTT. This encodes CASRGTGDWNQPQHF.

The rearrangement links TRBV6-6 to TRBJ1-2; tentative D call: TRBD1 (6 bases). CDR3 length: 14 amino acids. The V and J ends lost 4 bases and 0 bases respectively, with 9 bases between them. Germline values: CDR1 MNHNY, CDR2 SVGAGI (reference sequence). CDR3 nucleotides: TGTGCCAGCAGTTCCAGGGGAGCTAACTATGGCTACACCTTC. Translated: CASSSRGANYGYTF.

A few counts support this clone. The chain carries TRBV2 and TRBJ2-2; 9 bases map to TRBD2. V lost 1 base and J lost 4; bases outside the gene matches: 1. Germline-derived CDR1 and CDR2 are SNHLY and FYNNEI. This CDR3 has 15 residues. Here the CDR3 DNA reads TGTGCCAGCAGTGAAGGCGGGGGGGCCACCGGGGAGCTGTTTTTT. Protein sequence: CASSEGGGATGELFF.

J is TRBJ1-1 and V is TRBV7-8; D remains ambiguous. The CDR3 consists of 14 residues. V shed 5 bases and J shed 3 bases, with 13 bases lying between them. Germline lookup yields CDR1 SGHVS and CDR2 FQNEAQ. CDR3 sequence (DNA): TGTGCCAGCAGCCCCAAAGCCTTGGACACTGAAGCTTTCTTT. Protein product: CASSPKALDTEAFF.

The chain combines TRBV6-1 with TRBJ1-5; 9 bases line up with TRBD1. CDR1 MNHNS and CDR2 SASEGT come from the germline V gene. CDR3 length: 15 amino acids. The ends lost 5 bases at V and 7 bases at J; junction bases unmatched: 9. The CDR3 sequence: CASSSTGGAGQPQHF. The CDR3, as DNA: TGTGCCAGCAGTTCAACAGGGGGCGCCGGACAGCCCCAGCATTTT.

This clone was counted only a few times. The chain couples TRBV6-1 to TRBJ1-3, with 7 bases that match TRBD1. Trimming removed 5 bases from V and 4 bases from J; junction bases left unmatched: 5. Per the germline V gene, CDR1 is MNHNS and CDR2 is SASEGT. The length of the CDR3 is 14 residues. DNA for the CDR3: TGTGCCAGCAGTTCTCCGGGACAGGGAAACACCATATATTTT. The encoded protein is CASSSPGQGNTIYF.

This chain uses TRBV10-1 with TRBJ2-3; 12 positions match TRBD1. The trim removed 3 bases at V and 3 bases at J, leaving 4 bases unmatched. Germline-derived CDR1 and CDR2 are WNHNN and SYGVQD (reference sequence). The CDR3 covers 16 residues. The CDR3 region is CASSDRDRGRTDTQYF. In DNA, the CDR3 is TGCGCCAGCAGTGACCGGGACAGGGGGCGAACAGATACGCAGTATTTT.

The chain has TRBV30 and TRBJ2-1, with D perhaps matching TRBD2 (5 bases). CDR1 is GTSNPN and CDR2 is SVGIG in the germline V gene (reference sequence). Trimming stripped 4 bases from V and 4 bases from J, with 8 bases between. The CDR3 runs 12 residues. DNA for the CDR3: TGTGCCTGGACCGGACTGTACAATGAGCAGTTCTTC. Protein product: CAWTGLYNEQFF.

The chain links TRBV7-7 to TRBJ2-2, with D perhaps TRBD2 (6 bases). CDR3 length equals 17 residues. V was shortened by 1 base and J by 1 base, with 13 bases between the two germline ends. Germline assignment: CDR1 SSHAT and CDR2 FNYEAQ (reference sequence). The CDR3 region is CASSLGPGSGNTGELFF. The CDR3 region has the DNA TGTGCCAGCAGCTTAGGGCCAGGTAGCGGGAACACCGGGGAGCTGTTTTTT.

The chain combines TRBV15 with TRBJ1-2; no reliable D call. The CDR3 length is 13 residues. Germline V lookup: CDR1 LNHNV, CDR2 YYDKDF (reference sequence). Trimming stripped 0 bases from V and 4 bases from J, with 6 bases between. This CDR3 is CATSRDGGYGYTF. The CDR3 coding sequence is TGTGCCACCAGCAGAGACGGAGGCTATGGCTACACCTTC.

V is TRBV28 and J is TRBJ2-3; 7 nucleotides match TRBD1. The CDR3 totals 14 residues. Germline CDR1 reads MDHEN; CDR2 reads SYDVKM. Trimming cost V 5 bases and J 7 bases; bases outside gene matches: 9. The chain's CDR3 is CASSLIIQGNTQYF. CDR3 DNA sequence: TGTGCCAGCAGTCTCATTATACAGGGGAATACGCAGTATTTT.

The chain links TRBV25-1 to TRBJ2-2; possible D gene TRBD1, 5 bases. The germline CDR1 and CDR2 sequences are MGHDK and SYGVNS. The CDR3 covers 15 residues. The V end lost 3 bases, the J end lost 8 bases, and 16 bases lay between the germline ends. This CDR3 is CASSDPGQALGELFF. DNA for the CDR3: TGTGCCAGCAGTGATCCCGGACAAGCCCTAGGGGAGCTGTTTTTT.